Each of the 19 T cell receptor beta chains below was sequenced from the same sample in a study of blood T cell repertoires in COVID-19. The method was immunoSEQ multiplex PCR; TCRdb's version includes in-frame clones alone and lacks a portion of them. The sample contains 350,000 or so clones, 80% to 90% of which appear only once. What was sequenced was PBMCs or T cells enriched from blood (not recorded which). These receptors originate from a woman aged 40-49 years with acute COVID-19.

This clone was seen only once. V gene TRBV4-2 combines with J gene TRBJ1-1; TRBD1 agrees at 10 bases. With 3 bases clipped from V and 1 base from J, the junction kept 8 bases outside the gene matches. The CDR3 sequence is 17 residues long. Germline-derived CDR1 and CDR2 are LGHNA and YNFKEQ. The CDR3 is CASSHPTGGLGNTEAFF. The CDR3 bases are TGTGCCAGCAGCCACCCGACAGGGGGCCTGGGGAACACTGAAGCTTTCTTT.

The J gene is TRBJ1-3, the V gene TRBV2, with D perhaps TRBD1 (6 bases). Trimming cost V 6 bases and J 1 base, with 13 bases left between them. The CDR3 spans 15 residues. CDR1 and CDR2 from the germline V gene are SNHLY and FYNNEI. The CDR3 nucleotides are TGTGCCAGCAGACGACAGACAGGTTCTGGAAACACCATATATTTT. Encoded protein: CASRRQTGSGNTIYF. Variable domain in full (rest from reference TRBV2 and TRBJ1-3): EPEVTQTPSHQVTQMGQEVILRCVPISNHLYFYWYRQILGQKVEFLVSFYNNEISEKSEIFDDQFSVERPDGSNFTLKIRSTKLEDSAMYFCASRRQTGSGNTIYFGEGSWLTVV.

The chain links TRBV4-3 to TRBJ1-2; 11 positions agree with TRBD1. CDR3 length: 16 amino acids. The V gene end was trimmed by 0 bases and the J gene end by 4 bases; junction bases not matched to a gene: 4. Germline CDR1 is LGHNA and CDR2 is YSLEER. Here the CDR3 DNA reads TGCGCCAGCAGCCAAGATTTGGGGACAGGGGGCTATGGCTACACCTTC. Translation gives CASSQDLGTGGYGYTF.

This clone showed up just once. J is TRBJ1-1 and V is TRBV11-2, with TRBD1 matching 9 bases. CDR3 size: 14 residues. CDR1 is SGHAT and CDR2 is FQNNGV in the germline V gene. The V gene end was trimmed by 8 bases and the J gene end by 5 bases; junction bases not matched to a gene: 9. DNA for the CDR3: TGTGCCAGCCGAGGGGGACAGGGAGAAACTGAAGCTTTCTTT. Protein product: CASRGGQGETEAFF.

The rearrangement joins TRBV6-5 to TRBJ1-1; 8 bases map to TRBD1. The trim removed 4 bases at V and 4 bases at J, leaving 8 bases unmatched. Germline-derived CDR1 and CDR2 are MNHEY and SVGAGI. The CDR3 runs to 15 residues. In DNA form, the CDR3 reads TGTGCCAGCAGTTCCCAGGGGGCAGGTCTCACTGAAGCTTTCTTT. Encoded protein: CASSSQGAGLTEAFF.

V gene TRBV7-9 combines with J gene TRBJ1-2, with 7 positions matching TRBD1. The CDR3 covers 14 residues. The V gene's germline CDR1 is SEHNR and CDR2 FQNEAQ (reference sequence). With 5 bases clipped from V and 4 bases from J, the junction kept 7 bases outside the gene matches. In DNA, the CDR3 is TGTGCCAGCAGCACGGAGGGACAGACCTATGGCTACACCTTC. It translates to CASSTEGQTYGYTF.

The J gene is TRBJ1-1, the V gene TRBV5-6, with D unclear. The germline CDR1 and CDR2 sequences are SGHDT and YYEEEE. This CDR3 is 13 amino acids long. Trimming removed 1 base from V and 4 bases from J, with 8 bases in between. CDR3 in amino acids: CASSLFEATEAFF. The CDR3 nucleotides are TGTGCCAGCAGCTTGTTCGAGGCCACTGAAGCTTTCTTT.

The chain combines TRBV3-1 (or the pseudogene TRBV3-2) with TRBJ1-2; TRBD1 matches at 9 bases. The CDR3 runs 14 residues. The ends lost 4 bases at V and 5 bases at J; junction bases unmatched: 5. CDR1 and CDR2 from the germline V gene are LGHDT and YNNKEL (reference sequence). The CDR3 nucleotides are TGTGCCAGCAGCCCACAGGGGGCCCTTTATGGCTACACCTTC. Translation gives CASSPQGALYGYTF.

The V and J genes are TRBV27 and TRBJ1-2, with TRBD1 matching over 9 bases. The J segment lost 4 bases and the V segment lost 5 bases, leaving 14 bases of the junction unmatched. Germline CDR1 and CDR2: MNHEY and SMNVEV (reference sequence). CDR3 length: 17 residues. CDR3 nucleotide sequence: TGTGCCAGCAGTAGGAGGGGATGGGACAGGGAAACCTATGGCTACACCTTC. Protein sequence: CASSRRGWDRETYGYTF.

This clone has more than one count but fewer than ten. The CDR3 DNA follows: TGTGCCAGCAGTTTTCTCCACGAGCAGTACTTC. It yields the protein CASSFLHEQYF. This chain connects TRBV12-3 or TRBV12-4 to TRBJ2-7, with D uncertain. The CDR3 sequence is 11 residues long. V gave up 3 bases and J gave up 5 bases, with 5 bases separating them.

J is TRBJ1-5 and V is TRBV7-2, with D possibly being TRBD1 (6 bases). Germline lookup yields CDR1 SGHTA and CDR2 FQGNSA. CDR3 size: 18 residues. The V end was cut by 2 bases, the J end by 6 bases, with 23 bases between. CDR3 in DNA: TGTGCCAGCAGCTTAAAATTTCTTGGGACGGGGGGCGGTCAGCCCCAGCATTTT. Protein: CASSLKFLGTGGGQPQHF.

The chain employs TRBV19 and TRBJ2-1, with 10 bases fitting TRBD2. Germline V CDR1 and CDR2: LNHDA, SQIVND (reference sequence). The CDR3 length is 15 residues. With 3 bases clipped from V and 5 bases from J, the junction kept 4 bases outside the gene matches. The CDR3: CASSIGSGGHNEQFF. CDR3 coding DNA: TGTGCCAGTAGTATTGGTAGCGGGGGGCACAATGAGCAGTTCTTC. Full variable domain (outside the CDR3, taken from reference TRBV19 and TRBJ2-1): DGGITQSPKYLFRKEGQNVTLSCEQNLNHDAMYWYRQDPGQGLRLIYYSQIVNDFQKGDIAEGYSVSREKKESFPLTVTSAQKNPTAFYLCASSIGSGGHNEQFFGPGTRLTVL.

The chain uses TRBV2 and TRBJ1-4, with 7 nucleotides matching TRBD1. With V trimmed by 7 bases and J by 6 bases, 5 bases remained unmatched. The CDR3 covers 13 residues. Germline V gene data show CDR1 as SNHLY and CDR2 as FYNNEI. CDR3 bases: TGTGCCAGCAATCGAGGGGGCGATGAAAAACTGTTTTTT. Translated: CASNRGGDEKLFF.

CDR3 nucleotides: TGTGCCAGCAGCTTAGTTTCCAGCGGGAGATCGGAGACCCAGTACTTC. Translating gives CASSLVSSGRSETQYF. The chain couples TRBV11-2 to TRBJ2-5; 8 bases are a match to TRBD2. CDR1 and CDR2 (germline): SGHAT, FQNNGV. The CDR3 runs to 16 residues. With 1 base clipped from V and 5 bases from J, the junction kept 9 bases outside the gene matches.

The chain joins TRBV18 to TRBJ1-2; 7 nucleotides line up with TRBD1. The germline gives CDR1 KGHSH, CDR2 LQKENI. The CDR3 extends over 15 amino acids. V shed 3 bases and J 9 bases; nucleotides not matched to a gene: 13. The CDR3: CASSPDPTGSSSYTF. CDR3 sequence (DNA): TGTGCCAGCTCACCCGACCCGACAGGGTCAAGCAGCTACACCTTC.

The V gene is TRBV6-5, the J gene TRBJ2-7, with 7 nucleotides matching TRBD2. The length of the CDR3 is 15 residues. Unmatched junction bases numbered 13, after V lost 6 bases and J lost 5 bases. CDR1 is MNHEY and CDR2 is SVGAGI in the germline V gene. The CDR3 DNA is TGTGCCAGCAGATTGACCGTAACCGGGGGGAACGAGCAGTACTTC. Translated, it gives CASRLTVTGGNEQYF.

The CDR3 spells CASSLDPGTEQPQHF. As DNA, the CDR3 is TGCGCCAGCAGCCTCGACCCCGGGACAGAGCAGCCCCAGCATTTT. The J gene is TRBJ1-5, the V gene TRBV5-1, with 7 bases that match TRBD1. The CDR3 has 15 residues. The J segment lost 7 bases and the V segment lost 4 bases, leaving 11 bases of the junction unmatched. Germline V gene sequence: CDR1 SGHRS, CDR2 YFSETQ.

The chain combines TRBV6-5 with TRBJ2-5; perhaps TRBD1 as D (6 bases). V was trimmed by 1 base and J by 2 bases, leaving 8 bases between them. Looked up from germline, CDR1 is MNHEY and CDR2 is SVGAGI. The CDR3 sequence is 14 residues long. The CDR3 loop is CASSYWQGQETQYF. CDR3 in DNA: TGTGCCAGCAGTTACTGGCAGGGGCAAGAGACCCAGTACTTC.

This sequence joins TRBV7-2 and TRBJ2-7, with TRBD1 matching 8 bases. This CDR3 is built from 17 residues. Germline CDR1 SGHTA, CDR2 FQGNSA. The V gene end was trimmed by 1 base and the J gene end by 4 bases; junction bases not matched to a gene: 12. The CDR3 DNA sequence: TGTGCCAGCAGCTTAGAGTTCTGGGGCAGGGGGCCGTACGAGCAGTACTTC. Its protein product is CASSLEFWGRGPYEQYF.